The TCR beta chain under discussion was sequenced for a study of cytomegalovirus exposure and HLA in healthy donors. For the study at large: HLA-typed donors were the source of approximately 86 million unique TCRs held in an early data release.

Use of 60 Vbeta and 13 Jbeta primers characterized the PCR. Method: immunoSEQ multiplex PCR; TCRdb's copy keeps in-frame clones and lacks some. The table records around 200,000 clones, approximately 86% of them present only once. The CDR3 is made up of 14 amino acids. From germline, CDR1 is SGHNT and CDR2 YYREEE (reference sequence). Trimming took off 4 bases at V and 4 bases at J, with 11 bases between the two ends. In its sample, this clone was seen a few times. Its antigen is currently unknown. The study, taken as a whole, reports: The authors judged a highly shared variant cluster likely a sequencing artifact. In a later analysis, a missense DCLRE1C variant was linked to TCR beta V- and J-gene trimming.

The specimen sequenced was PBMCs. This TCR was sampled from a woman aged 25 to 39 in good health and CMV-seronegative. This rearrangement joins TRBV5-4 to TRBJ1-4; possible D gene TRBD1, 5 bases. CDR3 sequence reads: CASSAQGGNEKLFF. CDR3 sequence (DNA): TGTGCCAGCAGCGCCCAGGGTGGTAATGAAAAACTGTTTTTT.